These 17 T cell receptor beta chains came from one sample sequenced in a study of blood T cells in healthy people across ages. Primed by a sample-barcoded 5' primer and a J-beta primer mix, a second PCR proceeded for 7 to 11 cycles. TCRdb recomputed calls from the 5' RACE reads with MiXCR, one row per CDR3 protein. The sample lists 800,000 or so distinct CDR3 sequences, 60% to 80% occurring once. The sequenced sample was blood. All receptors derive from a man aged 25 to 40 in good health.

The table lists this clonotype with a few counts. This chain's CDR3 is CASSLEGQQPQHF. The CDR3 region has the DNA TGTGCCAGCAGTTTAGAAGGGCAACAGCCCCAGCATTTT. This chain joins TRBV28 and TRBJ1-5; unclear D gene. With 2 bases removed from V and 7 bases from J, the gap between germline ends came to 9 bases. The CDR3 contains 13 residues. Germline CDR1 reads MDHEN; CDR2 reads SYDVKM.

The chain is built from TRBV29-1 and TRBJ2-3; TRBD1 is a possible D gene (6 bases). Trimming stripped 0 bases from V and 4 bases from J, with 11 bases between. The CDR3 length is 14 residues. Germline V lookup: CDR1 SQVTM, CDR2 ANQGSEA. The CDR3 nucleotides read TGCAGCGTTGAAGATCAGGGGCAGCCAGATACGCAGTATTTT. It is translated as CSVEDQGQPDTQYF.

This clonotype was detected many times. The genes are TRBV28 and TRBJ1-2; D remains unclear. Germline assignment: CDR1 MDHEN and CDR2 SYDVKM. With 6 bases removed from V and 5 bases from J, the gap between germline ends came to 10 bases. The CDR3 has 12 residues. CDR3 region: CASSLSGYGYTF. CDR3 bases: TGTGCCAGCAGCTTGTCGGGGTATGGCTACACCTTC.

DNA of the CDR3: TGTGCCAGCAGTTATCCCCGGGACAGGGCGTTCAATGGCTACACCTTC. Residues: CASSYPRDRAFNGYTF. The V gene is TRBV6-1, the J gene TRBJ1-2; 9 nucleotides match TRBD1. J gave up 6 bases and V 5 bases, and 13 bases lay outside the gene matches. CDR1 is MNHNS, CDR2 SASEGT, per germline. CDR3 length equals 16 residues.

This clonotype has a handful of counts. The rearrangement uses TRBV20-1 and TRBJ2-3; TRBD2 aligns across 11 bases. CDR1 is DFQATT and CDR2 is SNEGSKA in the germline V gene (reference sequence). V was pared by 6 bases and J by 2 bases, with 10 bases of the junction left unmatched. CDR3 length: 16 residues. The DNA of the CDR3 is TGCAGTGCCACAAGCCCTAGCGGGGGGATCACAGATACGCAGTATTTT. It is translated as CSATSPSGGITDTQYF.

This clonotype has only a few counts. V and J are TRBV4-1 and TRBJ1-6; D gene unclear. The germline V and J ends were trimmed by 6 bases and 12 bases, with 12 bases remaining between them. Germline V gene sequence: CDR1 MGHRA, CDR2 YSYEKL. The CDR3 sequence is 12 residues long. CDR3 amino acids: CASRGSSGPLHF. The CDR3 DNA is TGCGCCAGCAGGGGATCTAGTGGACCCCTCCACTTT.

V gene TRBV6-2 or TRBV6-3 combines with J gene TRBJ2-1; TRBD2 matches at 10 bases. The end of the DNA fits TRBJ2-7 better, so the J call may be wrong. The CDR3 consists of 17 residues. CDR1 and CDR2 from the germline V gene are MNHEY and SVGEGT. The CDR3 loop reads CASMSRLAGDLRNEQYF. The CDR3 coding sequence is TGTGCCAGCATGTCGCGACTAGCGGGCGACCTAAGGAATGAGCAGTACTTC.

This clonotype occurred a few times. The rearrangement joins TRBV4-3 to TRBJ2-3, with TRBD2 identical over 8 bases. The CDR3 spans 15 residues. Germline values: CDR1 LGHNA, CDR2 YSLEER. Losses at the gene ends were 5 bases for V and 4 bases for J; bases not matched to a gene: 8. CDR3 amino acids: CASSARLALPDTQYF. The CDR3, as DNA: TGCGCCAGCAGCGCCCGACTAGCGTTGCCAGATACGCAGTATTTT.

CDR3 nucleotide sequence: TGCAGTGTCCTACCAACCGGGACTAGAAAGGCTGAGCAGTTCTTC. Amino acids: CSVLPTGTRKAEQFF. The chain recombines TRBV20-1 with TRBJ2-1, with 8 bases fitting TRBD2. Looked up from germline, CDR1 is DFQATT and CDR2 is SNEGSKA (reference sequence). The CDR3 contains 15 residues. After removal of 7 bases from V and 9 bases from J, the junction contained 17 bases not matched to a gene.

The chain uses TRBV20-1 and TRBJ2-7, with TRBD2 identical over 8 bases. This CDR3 spans 15 amino acids. V lost 3 bases, J lost 5 bases, and 12 bases stayed unmatched. Germline V gives CDR1 DFQATT, CDR2 SNEGSKA (reference sequence). The CDR3 DNA reads TGCAGTGCTAGGGGGCGGGGGGTCCGAAGGAACGAGCAGTACTTC. This encodes CSARGRGVRRNEQYF.

This clonotype came up a few times. The chain joins TRBV4-2 to TRBJ2-1; D is possibly TRBD1 or TRBD2 (5 bases each). The CDR3 is made up of 15 amino acids. V was shortened by 3 bases and J by 5 bases, with 14 bases between the two germline ends. The germline CDR1 and CDR2 sequences are LGHNA and YNFKEQ. CDR3 DNA sequence: TGTGCCAGCAGCCAGGAAGGGACGGATAACAATGAGCAGTTCTTC. Encoded protein: CASSQEGTDNNEQFF.

This clonotype was detected only a few times. This chain uses TRBV5-1 with TRBJ2-5; weak D call: TRBD2 (7 bases). Germline V gives CDR1 SGHRS, CDR2 YFSETQ. The CDR3 loop spans 14 amino acids. The V end was cut by 4 bases, the J end by 4 bases, with 14 bases between. The CDR3 spells CASSTRGGGETQYF. The CDR3 bases are TGCGCCAGCAGCACCAGGGGCGGGGGAGAGACCCAGTACTTC.

This clonotype was seen more than once but under ten times. The chain combines TRBV6-6 with TRBJ2-3, with D possibly matching TRBD2 (5 bases). The CDR3 is 15 residues long. The germline V gene encodes CDR1 MNHNY and CDR2 SVGAGI (reference sequence). V gave up 0 bases and J gave up 4 bases, with 11 bases separating them. The CDR3 reads CASSYSTIPSDTQYF. CDR3 DNA sequence: TGTGCCAGCAGTTACTCGACTATCCCCTCAGATACGCAGTATTTT.

The chain couples TRBV29-1 to TRBJ2-1; 8 bases agree with TRBD1. The V segment lost 6 bases and the J segment 3 bases; nucleotides outside the gene matches: 7. There are 14 residues in the CDR3. Germline CDR1 reads SQVTM; CDR2 reads ANQGSEA. CDR3 sequence (DNA): TGCAGCGTGGACGGACAGGGTTACTACAATGAGCAGTTCTTC. This encodes CSVDGQGYYNEQFF.

There are many counts of this clonotype. The chain has TRBV7-2 and TRBJ2-1; no firm D call. Germline CDR1 and CDR2: SGHTA and FQGNSA. V was shortened by 5 bases and J by 3 bases, with 5 bases between the two germline ends. The CDR3 extends over 12 amino acids. The CDR3 spells CASSRSYNEQFF. The CDR3 DNA reads TGTGCCAGCAGCCGAAGCTACAATGAGCAGTTCTTC.

The gene calls are TRBV29-1 and TRBJ1-2; D ambiguous. Germline CDR1 and CDR2: SQVTM and ANQGSEA. This CDR3 has 10 residues. CDR3 residues: CKLSSYGYTF. Here the CDR3 DNA reads TGCAAGCTTTCCTCCTATGGCTACACCTTC. The complete variable domain, with remaining parts taken from reference TRBV29-1 and TRBJ1-2, reads SAVISQKPSRDICQRGTSLTIQCQVDSQVTMMFWYRQQPGQSLTLIATANQGSEATYESGFVIDKFPISRPNLTFSTLTVSNMSPEDSSIYLCKLSSYGYTFGSGTRLTVV.

The chain has TRBV7-2 and TRBJ2-1; TRBD2 might be the D (6 bases). The CDR3 has 14 residues. Per the germline V gene, CDR1 is SGHTA and CDR2 is FQGNSA. Trimming took 2 bases from V and 7 from J, leaving 12 bases between them. The CDR3 DNA sequence: TGTGCCAGCAGCTTAAGGGCAGGGAGGAATGAGCAGTTCTTC. Amino acid sequence: CASSLRAGRNEQFF.